A selection of T cell receptor beta chains follows, all from one sample in a study of control samples from healthy donors and cancer patients. Sequencing was performed with immunoSEQ multiplex PCR; in TCRdb, only in-frame clones are kept and a portion is missing. The sample lists roughly 150,000 clones, over 90% occurring once. Material for sequencing was blood. The receptor set was obtained from a man aged 50 to 60 in good health. The CDR3 runs from the conserved cysteine through the conserved F or W. The order of the fields is J gene, D gene, V gene, clone size, CDR3 protein, CDR3 DNA. A D gene is named only where the DNA matches it firmly. Clone size, where shown, is once, few, many, or a class for clones that have expanded.

>TRBJ2-7|NA|TRBV5-1|NA
CASSLGQSYEQYF
TGCGCCAGCAGCTTAGGGCAGTCCTACGAGCAGTACTTC
>TRBJ2-3|TRBD2|TRBV7-6|NA
CASSDPLARKGDTQYF
TGTGCCAGCAGCGACCCACTAGCGCGCAAGGGAGATACGCAGTATTTT
>TRBJ1-1|NA|TRBV5-1|NA
CASSFQRTGNTEAFF
TGCGCCAGCAGCTTTCAACGGACGGGGAACACTGAAGCTTTCTTT
>TRBJ1-2|TRBD1|TRBV24-1|NA
CATSDRTDRGYGYTF
TGTGCCACCAGTGACCGAACCGACAGGGGCTATGGCTACACCTTC
>TRBJ1-2|NA|TRBV12-3/TRBV12-4|once
CASSKQGYGYTF
TGTGCCAGCAGCAAACAGGGCTATGGCTACACCTTC
>TRBJ1-5|NA|TRBV5-1|NA
CASSPEMGHQPQHF
TGCGCCAGCAGCCCGGAGATGGGGCATCAGCCCCAGCATTTT
>TRBJ2-5|TRBD2|TRBV28|NA
CASSSLGLAETQYF
TGTGCCAGCAGTTCCCTTGGACTAGCAGAGACCCAGTACTTC
>TRBJ2-7|NA|TRBV19|NA
CASSITSGAIAEQYF
TGTGCCAGTAGTATAACGTCGGGGGCGATAGCCGAGCAGTACTTC
>TRBJ1-6|NA|TRBV7-2|NA
CASRLQGGGSPLHF
TGTGCCAGCAGATTACAGGGTGGAGGCTCACCCCTCCACTTT
>TRBJ2-1|NA|TRBV28|once
CASSLLYGGTYNEQFF
TGTGCCAGCAGTTTATTGTACGGGGGCACTTACAATGAGCAGTTCTTC
>TRBJ2-7|NA|TRBV11-2|NA
CASSLEGPQGEQCF
TGTGCCAGCAGCTTGGAGGGGCCCCAGGGCGAGCAGTGCTTC
>TRBJ1-1|NA|TRBV25-1|NA
CASSGPLVRGAFF
TGTGCCAGCAGTGGTCCATTGGTCAGGGGAGCTTTCTTT
>TRBJ1-5|NA|TRBV15|NA
CATSRAGEYF
TGTGCCACCAGCAGAGCTGGGGAGTATTTT
>TRBJ2-1|NA|TRBV15|once
CATSRDKASTGSYNEQFF
TGTGCCACCAGCAGAGATAAAGCCTCAACGGGGTCGTACAATGAGCAGTTCTTC
>TRBJ2-7|NA|TRBV24-1|NA
CATSDSGLHEQYF
TGTGCCACCAGTGATTCGGGACTCCACGAGCAGTACTTC
>TRBJ1-5|NA|TRBV5-4|once
CASSALLSNQPQHF
TGTGCCAGCAGCGCTCTTCTCAGCAATCAGCCCCAGCATTTT
>TRBJ2-2|TRBD1|TRBV5-1|NA
CASSLRTGGAGTGELFF
TGCGCCAGCAGCCTGAGGACAGGGGGCGCGGGGACCGGGGAGCTGTTTTTT
>TRBJ1-4|NA|TRBV29-1|NA
CSAREPKEKLFF
TGCAGCGCTCGGGAACCCAAGGAAAAACTGTTTTTT
>TRBJ1-5|NA|TRBV3-1/TRBV3-2|NA
CASSQDLVGGSQPQHF
TGTGCCAGCAGCCAAGATCTCGTCGGGGGAAGTCAGCCCCAGCATTTT
>TRBJ2-7|TRBD2|TRBV28|NA
CASSAASGVTYEQYF
TGTGCCAGCAGTGCTGCCAGCGGGGTGACCTACGAGCAGTACTTC
>TRBJ1-1|TRBD1|TRBV19|once
CASSLWDRGMNTEAFF
TGTGCCAGTAGTCTTTGGGACAGGGGCATGAACACTGAAGCTTTCTTT
>TRBJ1-4|NA|TRBV7-2|NA
CASSLSRRQNEKLFF
TGTGCCAGCAGCTTATCTCGGCGACAGAATGAAAAACTGTTTTTT
>TRBJ2-7|TRBD1|TRBV10-2|NA
CASRTGTGPYEQYF
TGCGCCAGCAGAACCGGGACAGGTCCCTACGAGCAGTACTTC
>TRBJ2-5|TRBD2|TRBV24-1|NA
CATSDPGGGIETQYF
TGTGCCACCAGTGACCCTGGGGGAGGGATCGAGACCCAGTACTTC
>TRBJ2-1|NA|TRBV27|NA
CASTLNGAYNEQFF
TGTGCCAGCACCCTTAACGGAGCCTACAATGAGCAGTTCTTC
>TRBJ1-1|NA|TRBV4-1|NA
CASSGWGTEAFF
TGCGCCAGCAGTGGATGGGGGACTGAAGCTTTCTTT
>TRBJ2-1|NA|TRBV4-1|NA
CASSQRGGNEQFF
TGCGCCAGCAGCCAGAGGGGGGGCAATGAGCAGTTCTTC
>TRBJ1-6|NA|TRBV7-8|NA
CASSMDSNSAPLHF
TGTGCCAGCAGCATGGACTCCAATTCGGCACCCCTCCACTTT
>TRBJ1-4|NA|TRBV14|NA
CASSPNRDSNEKLFF
TGTGCCAGCAGCCCCAACAGGGATTCCAATGAAAAACTGTTTTTT
>TRBJ1-5|NA|TRBV10-2|NA
CASSVSGDQPQHF
TGCGCCAGCAGTGTATCTGGGGATCAGCCCCAGCATTTT
>TRBJ2-2|TRBD1|TRBV5-1|once
CASSKFTGGGTGELFF
TGCGCCAGCAGCAAATTCACAGGGGGCGGCACCGGGGAGCTGTTTTTT
>TRBJ1-5|NA|TRBV3-1/TRBV3-2|few
CASSLRAGVRQPQHF
TGTGCCAGCAGCCTAAGGGCAGGGGTCAGGCAGCCCCAGCATTTT
>TRBJ2-1|TRBD2|TRBV3-1/TRBV3-2|NA
CASSQDRLAGGHEQFF
TGTGCCAGCAGCCAAGATCGGCTAGCGGGAGGTCATGAGCAGTTCTTC
>TRBJ2-5|TRBD2|TRBV2|NA
CASRKGGETQYF
TGTGCCAGCAGAAAGGGAGGGGAGACCCAGTACTTC
>TRBJ2-3|NA|TRBV13|once
CASSGRRGAASTDTQYF
TGTGCCAGCAGTGGACGCAGGGGAGCTGCTAGCACAGATACGCAGTATTTT
>TRBJ1-5|TRBD1|TRBV2|NA
CASSEGDRVYSNQPQHF
TGTGCCAGCAGTGAAGGGGACAGGGTCTATAGCAATCAGCCCCAGCATTTT
>TRBJ1-4|NA|TRBV14|NA
CASSQGGSTNEKLFF
TGTGCCAGCAGCCAAGGAGGGTCAACTAATGAAAAACTGTTTTTT
>TRBJ2-4|NA|TRBV6-1|NA
CASSEAAGRLALAKNIQYF
TGTGCCAGCAGTGAAGCGGCAGGCCGACTTGCCTTAGCCAAAAACATTCAGTACTTC
>TRBJ1-6|NA|TRBV21-1|NA
CASSLRRDNQWDNSPLHF
TGTGCCAGCAGCCTCCGAAGGGACAATCAATGGGATAATTCACCCCTCCACTTT
>TRBJ2-5|NA|TRBV21-1|NA
CASSKEGLAVPPETQYF
TGTGCCAGCAGCAAGGAGGGGCTAGCCGTACCTCCAGAGACCCAGTACTTC
>TRBJ2-5|NA|TRBV10-2|NA
CASMGTGPETQYF
TGCGCCAGCATGGGGACCGGGCCGGAGACCCAGTACTTC
>TRBJ1-2|TRBD1|TRBV29-1|few
CSVEADRGFRYGYTF
TGCAGCGTTGAAGCCGACAGGGGGTTTAGGTATGGCTACACCTTC
>TRBJ1-4|NA|TRBV7-9|few
CASSWGEEKLFF
TGTGCCAGCAGCTGGGGGGAAGAAAAACTGTTTTTT
>TRBJ1-5|TRBD1|TRBV6-6|NA
CASRGARDSSNQPQHF
TGTGCCAGCAGAGGAGCGAGGGACAGTTCAAATCAGCCCCAGCATTTT
>TRBJ2-5|NA|TRBV7-2|NA
CASSSAGQGARETQYF
TGTGCCAGCAGCTCAGCGGGGCAGGGGGCGCGGGAGACCCAGTACTTC
>TRBJ2-1|NA|TRBV9|NA
CASSVGQGLGEQFF
TGTGCCAGCAGCGTGGGCCAGGGTTTAGGCGAGCAGTTCTTC
>TRBJ2-1|NA|TRBV18|NA
CASSPLSGPPLNYNEQFF
TGTGCCAGCTCACCACTCAGTGGACCCCCTCTAAATTACAATGAGCAGTTCTTC
>TRBJ2-4|NA|TRBV10-1|NA
CASSDGLTEKNIQYF
TGCGCCAGCAGTGATGGTTTGACAGAGAAAAACATTCAGTACTTC
>TRBJ2-7|NA|TRBV15|NA
CATTRDAGGYEQYF
TGTGCCACGACCAGGGACGCCGGGGGTTACGAGCAGTACTTC
>TRBJ2-3|NA|TRBV5-1|NA
CASSFRLRGTDTQYF
TGCGCCAGCAGCTTCCGGCTACGCGGCACAGATACGCAGTATTTT
>TRBJ2-7|NA|TRBV11-2|NA
CASSLEIGQYF
TGTGCCAGCAGCTTAGAGATAGGGCAGTACTTC